The 18 T cell receptor beta chains presented below share a single source sample, sequenced in a study of siplizumab effects on memory and regulatory T cells. The assay was immunoSEQ multiplex PCR, and TCRdb's table has in-frame clones only and misses some. The data contain fewer than 100,000 clones, around 93% of them singletons. The specimen was CD8+ T cells sorted from blood. The receptor source for this set is a human donor in good health.

V is TRBV6-5 and J is TRBJ1-1; no definite D call. This CDR3 is 15 amino acids long. Germline V gene data show CDR1 as MNHEY and CDR2 as SVGAGI. Deletions cut 2 bases from V and 1 base from J, with 11 bases between. CDR3 DNA sequence: TGTGCCAGCAGTTACGGTTCAGGTACGAACACTGAAGCTTTCTTT. This translates into CASSYGSGTNTEAFF.

The J gene is TRBJ2-2, the V gene TRBV28; D call uncertain. The CDR3 consists of 13 residues. V dropped 3 bases and J dropped 6 bases, with 8 bases sitting between them. The V gene's germline CDR1 is MDHEN and CDR2 SYDVKM. CDR3 DNA: TGTGCCAGCAGTTTCTCTCGGGCCGGGGAGCTGTTTTTT. It is translated as CASSFSRAGELFF.

The chain joins TRBV7-8 to TRBJ2-3; TRBD2 agrees at 7 bases. Trimming removed 6 bases from V and 6 bases from J; junction bases left unmatched: 24. Germline V gene data show CDR1 as SGHVS and CDR2 as FQNEAQ. The CDR3 is 19 residues long. The CDR3 sequence: CASRLTPSGVPTGADTQYF. The CDR3 DNA reads TGTGCCAGCAGGTTGACCCCCAGCGGGGTCCCTACGGGCGCGGATACGCAGTATTTT.

Remarks on this clone: A junction end diverges from the germline sequence, so it may reflect a read error. The chain has TRBV4-1 and TRBJ1-5; D remains ambiguous. CDR1 is MGHRA, CDR2 YSYEKL, per germline. The CDR3 has 14 residues. CDR3 protein: CASSPLLNNQPRHF. DNA of the CDR3: TGCGCCAGCAGCCCATTACTGAACAATCAGCCCCGGCATTTT.

This clone appeared a few times. The sample contains more than one DNA sequence encoding this CDR3. The V and J genes are TRBV27 and TRBJ2-6; no definite D call. V dropped 0 bases and J dropped 3 bases, with 0 bases sitting between them. The CDR3 contains 13 residues. Looked up from germline, CDR1 is MNHEY and CDR2 is SMNVEV (reference sequence). In DNA form, the CDR3 reads TGTGCCAGCAGTTTATCTGGGGCCAACGTCCTGACTTTC. Translated: CASSLSGANVLTF.

This chain uses TRBV5-4 with TRBJ2-7; 7 bases line up with TRBD1. Germline CDR1 SGHNT, CDR2 YYREEE (reference sequence). V was pared by 4 bases and J by 6 bases, with 10 bases of the junction left unmatched. The CDR3 has 14 amino acids. The CDR3 bases are TGTGCCAGCAGCGCGCCCCGGACAGGAGCCGAGCAGTACTTC. Translated, it gives CASSAPRTGAEQYF.

The chain is built from TRBV9 and TRBJ2-7; 7 bases align to TRBD2. CDR3 length equals 14 residues. The V and J ends lost 0 bases and 6 bases, in that order; junction bases with no gene match: 6. CDR1 SGDLS and CDR2 YYNGEE come from the germline V gene. The CDR3 is CASSVDPSGVEQYF. CDR3 in DNA: TGTGCCAGCAGCGTAGATCCTAGCGGCGTCGAGCAGTACTTC.

This clone was observed a handful of times. The J gene is TRBJ1-2, the V gene TRBV6-5; D call uncertain. The CDR3 spans 15 residues. Deletions cut 0 bases from V and 4 bases from J, with 12 bases between. Per the germline V gene, CDR1 is MNHEY and CDR2 is SVGAGI. CDR3 in DNA: TGTGCCAGCAGTTACTCAGGCCGAGGAGTCTATGGCTACACCTTC. As protein: CASSYSGRGVYGYTF.

This clone occurred once. The rearrangement joins TRBV7-9 to TRBJ1-3, with D uncertain. This CDR3 region has 16 residues. Between the trimmed V and J ends, which lost 3 bases and 0 bases, there was a span of 12 bases. In germline, CDR1 is SEHNR, CDR2 FQNEAQ (reference sequence). The chain's CDR3 is CASSFKGGDSGNTIYF. The CDR3 DNA is TGTGCCAGCAGCTTCAAGGGTGGGGACTCTGGAAACACCATATATTTT.

V is TRBV6-5 and J is TRBJ2-3; 14 nucleotides line up with TRBD2. V dropped 5 bases and J dropped 4; count of bases not matched to a gene: 2. The germline V gene has CDR1 MNHEY and CDR2 SVGAGI. This CDR3 has 15 residues. CDR3 protein: CASSGTSGSSDTQYF. CDR3 DNA sequence: TGTGCCAGCAGTGGGACTAGCGGGAGTTCAGATACGCAGTATTTT.

The chain recombines TRBV10-2 with TRBJ2-5, with 11 bases matching TRBD2. CDR1 is WSHSY and CDR2 is SAAADI in the germline V gene. CDR3 length: 14 amino acids. The trim removed 5 bases at V and 4 bases at J, leaving 3 bases unmatched. The CDR3 loop reads CASSSLAGVETQYF. DNA of the CDR3: TGCGCCAGCAGTTCACTAGCGGGAGTAGAGACCCAGTACTTC.

This clone was found once. The J gene is TRBJ1-5, the V gene TRBV27, with TRBD1 identical over 10 bases. The length of the CDR3 is 14 residues. V was clipped by 10 bases and J by 6 bases; unmatched bases: 9. The germline V gene encodes CDR1 MNHEY and CDR2 SMNVEV (reference sequence). The CDR3 DNA sequence: TGTGCCACCGGGGACAGGGGTTTAGGTCAGCCCCAGCATTTT. This translates into CATGDRGLGQPQHF.

This chain joins TRBV19 and TRBJ2-7, with D perhaps TRBD1 or TRBD2 (6 bases each). Germline V gene data show CDR1 as LNHDA and CDR2 as SQIVND (reference sequence). The CDR3 spans 15 residues. Between the trimmed V and J ends, which lost 1 base and 6 bases, there was a span of 16 bases. CDR3 sequence reads: CASSIAGGRDLEQYF. In nucleotides, the CDR3 is TGTGCCAGTAGTATAGCCGGGGGCCGGGATCTCGAGCAGTACTTC.

The V gene is TRBV14, the J gene TRBJ2-1; 7 bases line up with TRBD2. The J segment lost 12 bases and the V segment lost 9 bases, leaving 17 bases of the junction unmatched. CDR3 size: 14 residues. Looked up from germline, CDR1 is SGHDN and CDR2 is FVKESK. CDR3 in amino acids: CARERGCTKDGQFF. Written as DNA, the CDR3 is TGTGCCAGAGAGCGGGGCTGTACTAAAGATGGGCAGTTCTTC.

V and J are TRBV9 and TRBJ2-3; 11 nucleotides match TRBD2. The germline CDR1 and CDR2 sequences are SGDLS and YYNGEE. This CDR3 region has 17 residues. After removal of 0 bases from V and 5 bases from J, the junction contained 8 bases not matched to a gene. The CDR3 loop is CASSVAQTSGNVDTQYF. CDR3 in DNA: TGTGCCAGCAGCGTAGCGCAGACTAGCGGGAACGTAGATACGCAGTATTTT.

The V and J genes are TRBV19 and TRBJ2-1; D gene unclear. This CDR3 region has 13 residues. Trimming left V 3 bases short and J 6 bases short, with 9 bases between. The germline gives CDR1 LNHDA, CDR2 SQIVND (reference sequence). Written as DNA, the CDR3 is TGTGCCAGTAGTATGACCAGATTCAATGAGCAGTTCTTC. Translated, it gives CASSMTRFNEQFF.

The rearrangement uses TRBV2 and TRBJ2-7; D is undetermined. The CDR3 covers 12 residues. Trimming pared 1 base from V and 7 bases from J, leaving 8 bases between. In germline, CDR1 is SNHLY, CDR2 FYNNEI. The CDR3: CASSEVVLEQYF. The CDR3 bases are TGTGCCAGCAGTGAAGTGGTTTTGGAGCAGTACTTC.

This clone came up once. This chain joins TRBV7-6 and TRBJ2-3; 9 nucleotides align to TRBD2. V lost 2 bases, J lost 0 bases, and 0 bases stayed unmatched. This CDR3 has 15 amino acids. Germline values: CDR1 SGHVS, CDR2 FNYEAQ. CDR3 sequence (DNA): TGTGCCAGCAGCTTAACTAGCGGGAGCACAGATACGCAGTATTTT. The encoded protein is CASSLTSGSTDTQYF.